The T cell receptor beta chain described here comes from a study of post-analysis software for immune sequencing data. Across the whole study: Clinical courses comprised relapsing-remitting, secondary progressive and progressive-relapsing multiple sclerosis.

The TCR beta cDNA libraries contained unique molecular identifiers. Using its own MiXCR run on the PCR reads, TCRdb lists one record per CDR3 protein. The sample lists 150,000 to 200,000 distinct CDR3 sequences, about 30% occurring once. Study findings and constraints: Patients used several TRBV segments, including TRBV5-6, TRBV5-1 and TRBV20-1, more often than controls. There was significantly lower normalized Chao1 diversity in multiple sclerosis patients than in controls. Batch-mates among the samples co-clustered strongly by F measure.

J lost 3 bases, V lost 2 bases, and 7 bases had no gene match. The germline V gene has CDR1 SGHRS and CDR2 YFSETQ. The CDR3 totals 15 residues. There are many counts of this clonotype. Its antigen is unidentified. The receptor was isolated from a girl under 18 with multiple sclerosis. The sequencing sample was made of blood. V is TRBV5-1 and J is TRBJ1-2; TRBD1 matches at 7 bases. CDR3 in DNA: TGCGCCAGCAGCTTAGAGGGGACAGCATACTATGGCTACACCTTC. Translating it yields CASSLEGTAYYGYTF. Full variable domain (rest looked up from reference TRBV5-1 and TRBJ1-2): KAGVTQTPRYLIKTRGQQVTLSCSPISGHRSVSWYQQTPGQGLQFLFEYFSETQRNKGNFPGRFSGRQFSNSRSEMNVSTLELGDSALYLCASSLEGTAYYGYTFGSGTRLTVV.